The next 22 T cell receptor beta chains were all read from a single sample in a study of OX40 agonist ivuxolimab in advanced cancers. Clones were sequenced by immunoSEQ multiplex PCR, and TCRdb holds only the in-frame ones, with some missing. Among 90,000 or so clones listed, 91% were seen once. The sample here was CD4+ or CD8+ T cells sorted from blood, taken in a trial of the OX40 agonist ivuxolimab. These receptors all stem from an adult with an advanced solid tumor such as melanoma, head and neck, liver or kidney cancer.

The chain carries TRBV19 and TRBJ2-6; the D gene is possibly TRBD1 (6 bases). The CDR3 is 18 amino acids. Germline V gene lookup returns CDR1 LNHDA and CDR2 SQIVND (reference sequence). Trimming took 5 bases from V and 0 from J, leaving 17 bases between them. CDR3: CASSPTGVLSSGANVLTF. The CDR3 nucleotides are TGTGCCAGTAGTCCGACAGGCGTTCTTAGCTCTGGGGCCAACGTCCTGACTTTC.

The CDR3 DNA follows: TGTGCCACCAGCAGAGATGAAGGGACAGGGACCTACTTCTATGGCTACACCTTC. It translates to CATSRDEGTGTYFYGYTF. The chain recombines TRBV15 with TRBJ1-2, with TRBD1 identical over 9 bases. The CDR3 is 18 residues long. With V trimmed by 0 bases and J by 4 bases, 12 bases remained unmatched. Germline V CDR1 and CDR2: LNHNV, YYDKDF (reference sequence).

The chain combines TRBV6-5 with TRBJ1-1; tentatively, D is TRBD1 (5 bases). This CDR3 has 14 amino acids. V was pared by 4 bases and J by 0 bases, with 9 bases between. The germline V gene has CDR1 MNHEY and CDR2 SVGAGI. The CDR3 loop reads CASSSQGVNTEAFF. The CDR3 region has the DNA TGTGCCAGCAGTTCCCAGGGTGTGAACACTGAAGCTTTCTTT.

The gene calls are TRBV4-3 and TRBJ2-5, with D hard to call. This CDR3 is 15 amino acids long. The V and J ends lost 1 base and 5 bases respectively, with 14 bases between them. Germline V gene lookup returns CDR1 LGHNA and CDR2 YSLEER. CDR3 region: CASSQGSVGLETQYF. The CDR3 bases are TGCGCCAGCAGCCAAGGCTCTGTGGGGTTGGAGACCCAGTACTTC.

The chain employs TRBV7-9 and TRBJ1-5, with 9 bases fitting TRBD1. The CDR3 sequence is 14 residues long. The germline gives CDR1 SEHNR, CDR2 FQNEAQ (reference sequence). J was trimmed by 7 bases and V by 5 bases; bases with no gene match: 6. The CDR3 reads CASSADRGEQPQHF. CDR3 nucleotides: TGTGCCAGCAGCGCTGACAGGGGGGAGCAGCCCCAGCATTTT.

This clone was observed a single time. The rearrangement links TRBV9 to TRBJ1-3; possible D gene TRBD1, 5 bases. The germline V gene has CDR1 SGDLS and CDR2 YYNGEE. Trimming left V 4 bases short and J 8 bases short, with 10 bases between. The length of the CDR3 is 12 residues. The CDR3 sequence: CASSKGQDTIYF. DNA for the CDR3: TGTGCCAGCAGCAAGGGGCAAGACACCATATATTTT.

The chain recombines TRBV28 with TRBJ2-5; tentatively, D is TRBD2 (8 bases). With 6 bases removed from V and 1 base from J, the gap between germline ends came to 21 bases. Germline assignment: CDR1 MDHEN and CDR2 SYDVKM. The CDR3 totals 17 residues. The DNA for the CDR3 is TGTGCCAGCAGCCAAGACAGGGCGGGGGGTTCCCAAGAGACCCAGTACTTC. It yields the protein CASSQDRAGGSQETQYF.

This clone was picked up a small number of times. This chain's CDR3 is CSSVAGAGELFF. The CDR3 region has the DNA TGCAGCAGCGTTGCAGGGGCCGGGGAGCTGTTTTTT. This chain uses TRBV29-1 with TRBJ2-2; D is possibly TRBD1 (6 bases). Germline CDR1 reads SQVTM; CDR2 reads ANQGSEA. The CDR3 sequence is 12 residues long. The germline V and J ends were trimmed by 8 bases and 6 bases, with 13 bases remaining between them.

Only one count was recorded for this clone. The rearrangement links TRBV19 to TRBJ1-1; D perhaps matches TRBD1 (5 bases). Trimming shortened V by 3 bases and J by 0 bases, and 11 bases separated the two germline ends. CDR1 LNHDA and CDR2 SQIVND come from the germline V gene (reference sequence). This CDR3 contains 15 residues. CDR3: CASSIPGSMNTEAFF. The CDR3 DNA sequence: TGTGCCAGTAGTATCCCAGGGAGCATGAACACTGAAGCTTTCTTT.

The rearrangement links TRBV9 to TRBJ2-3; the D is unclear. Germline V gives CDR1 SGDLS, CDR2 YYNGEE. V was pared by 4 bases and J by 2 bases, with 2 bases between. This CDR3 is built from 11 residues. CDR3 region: CASSSTDTQYF. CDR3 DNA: TGTGCCAGCAGCTCCACAGATACGCAGTATTTT.

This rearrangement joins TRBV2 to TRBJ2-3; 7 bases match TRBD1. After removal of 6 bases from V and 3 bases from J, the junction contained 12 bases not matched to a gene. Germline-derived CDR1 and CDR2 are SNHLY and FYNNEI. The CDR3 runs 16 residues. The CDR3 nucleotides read TGTGCCAGCAGCGACAGGGACCCCGCCTGGACAGATACGCAGTATTTT. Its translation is CASSDRDPAWTDTQYF.

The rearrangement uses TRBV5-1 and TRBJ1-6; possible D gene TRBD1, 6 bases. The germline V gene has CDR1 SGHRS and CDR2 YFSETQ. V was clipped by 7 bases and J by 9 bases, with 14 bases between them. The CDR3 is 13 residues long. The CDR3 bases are TGCGCCAGCCGCGGGGGGCCGGGTTCACCCCTCCACTTT. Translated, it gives CASRGGPGSPLHF.

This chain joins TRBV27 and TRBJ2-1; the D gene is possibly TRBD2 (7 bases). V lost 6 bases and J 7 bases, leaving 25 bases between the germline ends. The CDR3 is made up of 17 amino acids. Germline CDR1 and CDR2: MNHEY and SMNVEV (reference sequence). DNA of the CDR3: TGTGCCAGCAGCCCGCCCGGGGGGCCGATCGTTGGGAATGAGCAGTTCTTC. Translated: CASSPPGGPIVGNEQFF.

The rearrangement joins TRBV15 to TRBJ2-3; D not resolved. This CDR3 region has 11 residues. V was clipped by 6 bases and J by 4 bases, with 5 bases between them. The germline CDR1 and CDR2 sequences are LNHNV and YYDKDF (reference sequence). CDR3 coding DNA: TGTGCCACCAGATTCTCAGATACGCAGTATTTT. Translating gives CATRFSDTQYF.

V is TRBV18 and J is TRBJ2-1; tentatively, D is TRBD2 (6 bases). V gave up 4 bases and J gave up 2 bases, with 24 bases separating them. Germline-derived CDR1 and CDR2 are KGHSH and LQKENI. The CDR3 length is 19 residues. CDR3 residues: CASSLPHEWRERAYNEQFF. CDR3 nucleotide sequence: TGTGCCAGCTCACTCCCGCATGAATGGCGGGAACGGGCCTACAATGAGCAGTTCTTC.

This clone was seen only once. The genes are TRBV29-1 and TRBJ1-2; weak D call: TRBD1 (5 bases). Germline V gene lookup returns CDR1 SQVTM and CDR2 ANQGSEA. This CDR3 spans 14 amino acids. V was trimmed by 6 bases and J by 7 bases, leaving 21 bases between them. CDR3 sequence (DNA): TGCAGCGTAGCTGGGATCCCAGGGCACCCTGGCTACACCTTC. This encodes CSVAGIPGHPGYTF. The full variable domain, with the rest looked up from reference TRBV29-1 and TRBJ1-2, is SAVISQKPSRDICQRGTSLTIQCQVDSQVTMMFWYRQQPGQSLTLIATANQGSEATYESGFVIDKFPISRPNLTFSTLTVSNMSPEDSSIYLCSVAGIPGHPGYTFGSGTRLTVV.

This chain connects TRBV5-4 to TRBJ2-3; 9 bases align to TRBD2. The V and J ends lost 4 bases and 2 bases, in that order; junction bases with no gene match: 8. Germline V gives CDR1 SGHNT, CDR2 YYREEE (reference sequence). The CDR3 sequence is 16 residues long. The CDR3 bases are TGTGCCAGCAGCAAAACAGCGGGGGGTTACACAGATACGCAGTATTTT. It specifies CASSKTAGGYTDTQYF.

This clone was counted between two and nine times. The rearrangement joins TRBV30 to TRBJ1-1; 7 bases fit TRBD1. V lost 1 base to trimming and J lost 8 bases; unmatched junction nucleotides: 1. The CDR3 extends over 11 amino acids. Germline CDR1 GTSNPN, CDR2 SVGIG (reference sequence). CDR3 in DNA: TGTGCCTGGAGTGAGACAGGGGAAGCTTTCTTT. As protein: CAWSETGEAFF.

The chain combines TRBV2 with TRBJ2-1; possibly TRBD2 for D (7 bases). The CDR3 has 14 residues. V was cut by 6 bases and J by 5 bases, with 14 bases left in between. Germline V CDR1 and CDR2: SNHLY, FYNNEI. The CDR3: CASSGGEGDNEQFF. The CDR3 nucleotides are TGTGCCAGCAGCGGTGGGGAGGGGGACAATGAGCAGTTCTTC.

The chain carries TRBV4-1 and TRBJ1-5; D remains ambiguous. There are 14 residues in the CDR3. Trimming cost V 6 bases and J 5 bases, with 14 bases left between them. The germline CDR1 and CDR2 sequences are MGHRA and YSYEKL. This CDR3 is CASSSFDGDQPQHF. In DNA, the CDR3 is TGCGCCAGCAGTTCTTTCGACGGGGATCAGCCCCAGCATTTT.

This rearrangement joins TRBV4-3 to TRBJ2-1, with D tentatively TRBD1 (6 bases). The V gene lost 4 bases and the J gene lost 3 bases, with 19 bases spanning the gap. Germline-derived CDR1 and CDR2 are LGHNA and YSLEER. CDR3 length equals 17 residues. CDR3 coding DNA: TGCGCCAGCAGCCCAGAAACAGGGTTCTATGGCTACAATGAGCAGTTCTTC. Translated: CASSPETGFYGYNEQFF.

DNA for the CDR3: TGCAGCGTTACGGGACAGAGTACAGATACGCAGTATTTT. This codes for CSVTGQSTDTQYF. The V call is TRBV29-1, the J call TRBJ2-3, with TRBD1 matching 7 bases. CDR1 is SQVTM, CDR2 ANQGSEA, per germline. This CDR3 has 13 residues. The junction had 5 bases not matched to a gene; V was cut back by 5 bases and J by 3 bases.